These 2 T cell receptor beta chains were sequenced from one sample in a study of blood T cells in healthy people across ages. Primed by a sample-barcoded 5' primer and a J-beta primer mix, a second PCR proceeded for about 6 to 11 cycles. Using its own MiXCR run on the 5' RACE reads, TCRdb lists one record per CDR3 protein. The table has over 600,000 distinct CDR3 sequences, about 61% seen once. Sequencing used blood. These receptor sequences come from a man aged 35-49 years in good health.

The genes are TRBV6-2 or TRBV6-3 and TRBJ1-1; no clear D gene. Germline CDR1 MNHEY, CDR2 SVGEGT. Trimming cost V 6 bases and J 1 base, with 6 bases left between them. CDR3 length: 12 residues. The CDR3 loop reads CASRLSNTEAFF. CDR3 DNA: TGTGCCAGCAGGCTGTCGAACACTGAAGCTTTCTTT.

The chain employs TRBV25-1 and TRBJ1-2; TRBD1 might be the D (6 bases). V was pared by 6 bases and J by 1 base, with 18 bases between. The germline V gene encodes CDR1 MGHDK and CDR2 SYGVNS. The CDR3 spans 16 residues. CDR3 DNA: TGTGCCAGCAGGGTGGTGATTTGGACAGATAACTATGGCTACACCTTC. Residues: CASRVVIWTDNYGYTF.